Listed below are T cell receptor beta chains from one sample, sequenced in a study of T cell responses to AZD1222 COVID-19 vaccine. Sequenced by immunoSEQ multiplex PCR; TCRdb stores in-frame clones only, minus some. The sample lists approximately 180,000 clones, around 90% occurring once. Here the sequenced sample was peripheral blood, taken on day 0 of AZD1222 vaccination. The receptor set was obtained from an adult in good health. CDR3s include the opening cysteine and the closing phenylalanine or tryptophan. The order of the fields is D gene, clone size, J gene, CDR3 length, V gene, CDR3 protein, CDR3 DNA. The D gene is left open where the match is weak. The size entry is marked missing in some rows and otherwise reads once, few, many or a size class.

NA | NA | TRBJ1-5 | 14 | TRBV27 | CASRADRYNQPQHF | TGTGCCAGCAGAGCAGATCGATATAATCAGCCCCAGCATTTT
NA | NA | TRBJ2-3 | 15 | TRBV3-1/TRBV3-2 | CASSLGRGETDTQYF | TGTGCCAGCAGCCTGGGCAGGGGTGAGACAGATACGCAGTATTTT
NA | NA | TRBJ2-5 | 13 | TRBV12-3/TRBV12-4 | CASSFFGPRAQYF | TGTGCCAGCAGTTTTTTCGGCCCACGGGCCCAGTACTTC
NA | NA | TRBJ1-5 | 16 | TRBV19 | CASSITLTRRNQPQHF | TGTGCCAGTAGTATTACCCTAACGCGGCGCAATCAGCCCCAGCATTTT
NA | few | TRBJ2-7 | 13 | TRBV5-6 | CASSPVGPYEQYF | TGTGCCAGCAGCCCGGTGGGTCCCTACGAGCAGTACTTC
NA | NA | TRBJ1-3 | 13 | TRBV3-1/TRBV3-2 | CASSQGGGNTIYF | TGTGCCAGCAGCCAAGGGGGAGGGAACACCATATATTTT
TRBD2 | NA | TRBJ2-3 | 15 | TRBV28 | CASSLLAGGQDTQYF | TGTGCCAGCAGCCTACTAGCGGGGGGGCAAGATACGCAGTATTTT
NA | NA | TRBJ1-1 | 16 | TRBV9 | CASSLYDQTGLAEAFF | TGTGCCAGCAGCTTATACGACCAAACAGGGCTGGCTGAAGCTTTCTTT
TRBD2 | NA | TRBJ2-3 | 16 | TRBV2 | CASSEKAGGTADTQYF | TGTGCCAGCAGTGAAAAGGCGGGGGGGACCGCAGATACGCAGTATTTT
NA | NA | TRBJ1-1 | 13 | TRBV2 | CASRPQGNTEAFF | TGTGCCAGCAGACCTCAGGGGAACACTGAAGCTTTCTTT